This passage covers 4 T cell receptor beta chains from one sample sequenced in a study of PD-1 and CTLA-4 blockade in melanoma. The protocol was immunoSEQ multiplex PCR, while the TCRdb copy is restricted to in-frame clones and leaves out a portion. The data show tens of thousands of clones, around 89% seen once. The sample in question was CD8+ T cells from peripheral blood, obtained before anti-PD-1 treatment. These receptors were obtained from a human donor with melanoma.

The J gene is TRBJ1-2, the V gene TRBV4-3; D is possibly TRBD1 (5 bases). In germline, CDR1 is LGHNA, CDR2 YSLEER. Trimming removed 0 bases from V and 5 bases from J, with 13 bases in between. The CDR3 contains 15 residues. The CDR3 loop is CASSQDHVGPYGYTF. The CDR3 nucleotides are TGCGCCAGCAGCCAAGATCACGTGGGACCTTATGGCTACACCTTC.

The chain has TRBV28 and TRBJ1-2; no clear D gene. Trimming stripped 3 bases from V and 4 bases from J, with 9 bases between. CDR3 size: 13 residues. The germline V gene encodes CDR1 MDHEN and CDR2 SYDVKM. The CDR3 region is CASSFAASYGYTF. The CDR3 region has the DNA TGTGCCAGCAGTTTTGCCGCCTCCTATGGCTACACCTTC.

The chain joins TRBV12-3 or TRBV12-4 to TRBJ1-1, with D hard to call. The CDR3 is 12 residues long. The V gene lost 5 bases and the J gene lost 2 bases, with 6 bases spanning the gap. CDR3 sequence reads: CASSGPNTEAFF. The CDR3 DNA reads TGTGCCAGCAGTGGCCCCAACACTGAAGCTTTCTTT.

The rearrangement links TRBV9 to TRBJ2-1; 10 positions agree with TRBD2. This CDR3 has 16 residues. The germline V gene has CDR1 SGDLS and CDR2 YYNGEE. V gave up 0 bases and J gave up 7 bases; unmatched junction bases: 7. CDR3 region: CASSVEDSGGWNEQFF. In DNA, the CDR3 is TGTGCCAGCAGCGTAGAGGATAGCGGGGGGTGGAATGAGCAGTTCTTC.